This passage covers 14 T cell receptor beta chains from one sample sequenced in a study of OX40 agonist ivuxolimab in advanced cancers. Assay used: immunoSEQ multiplex PCR; TCRdb lists only in-frame clones, some missing. The repertoire holds about 77,000 clones, with over 75% as singletons. The material sequenced was CD4+ or CD8+ T cells sorted from blood, taken in a trial of the OX40 agonist ivuxolimab. The receptors stem from an adult with an advanced solid tumor such as melanoma, head and neck, liver or kidney cancer.

The rearrangement uses TRBV29-1 and TRBJ2-3; D is unresolved. Trimming removed 1 base at V and 1 base at J, with 12 bases between. CDR3 length: 15 residues. Germline V gives CDR1 SQVTM, CDR2 ANQGSEA. In DNA, the CDR3 is TGCAGCGTTGAAGGCGTCAGGCCAGGCACAGATACGCAGTATTTT. Amino acid sequence: CSVEGVRPGTDTQYF.

V is TRBV11-2 and J is TRBJ2-2; 9 bases line up with TRBD1. The CDR3 sequence is 15 residues long. Germline V gene lookup returns CDR1 SGHAT and CDR2 FQNNGV. The DNA of the CDR3 is TGTGCAACCCTACCGGGACAGGGATATACCGGGGAGCTGTTTTTT. This sequence encodes CATLPGQGYTGELFF.

J is TRBJ1-5 and V is TRBV5-5; D is unresolved. The V gene's germline CDR1 is SGHKS and CDR2 YYEKEE (reference sequence). V gave up 4 bases and J gave up 3 bases, with 17 bases separating them. The CDR3 runs 16 residues. The CDR3: CASSKMYAEANQPQHF. The CDR3 DNA follows: TGTGCCAGCAGCAAAATGTACGCGGAAGCCAATCAGCCCCAGCATTTT.

V usage is TRBV18 and J usage is TRBJ1-3; unclear D gene. The germline CDR1 and CDR2 sequences are KGHSH and LQKENI. The CDR3 is 16 residues long. V lost 4 bases, J lost 3 bases, and 16 bases lay in between. CDR3 protein: CASSRSPLDRGNTIYF. DNA of the CDR3: TGTGCCAGCTCACGCTCCCCTTTGGACCGTGGAAACACCATATATTTT. The whole variable domain, filled in from reference TRBV18 and TRBJ1-3, reads NAGVMQNPRHLVRRRGQEARLRCSPMKGHSHVYWYRQLPEEGLKFMVYLQKENIIDESGMPKERFSAEFPKEGPSILRIQQVVRGDSAAYFCASSRSPLDRGNTIYFGEGSWLTVV.

The chain joins TRBV7-3 to TRBJ2-3; D is undetermined. Trimming removed 4 bases at V and 4 bases at J, with 9 bases between. The CDR3 extends over 13 amino acids. Germline V CDR1 and CDR2: SGHTA, FQGTGA. CDR3 region: CASSSRGADTQYF. CDR3 DNA: TGTGCCAGCAGCTCCCGTGGGGCAGATACGCAGTATTTT.

The rearrangement uses TRBV30 and TRBJ1-5; TRBD1 matches at 7 bases. This CDR3 region has 17 residues. Trimming cost V 0 bases and J 5 bases; bases outside gene matches: 13. CDR1 and CDR2 (germline): GTSNPN, SVGIG (reference sequence). The CDR3 DNA reads TGTGCCTGGAGTGTGGGAGGTGCAGGGGGTTTCGATCAGCCCCAGCATTTT. Protein product: CAWSVGGAGGFDQPQHF.

The chain employs TRBV29-1 and TRBJ2-3, with 8 positions matching TRBD2. CDR3 size: 13 residues. The germline CDR1 and CDR2 sequences are SQVTM and ANQGSEA. V was pared by 6 bases and J by 4 bases, with 6 bases of the junction left unmatched. In DNA, the CDR3 is TGCAGCGTGGACGGGAGGGCATCAGATACGCAGTATTTT. It is translated as CSVDGRASDTQYF.

This clone showed up just a few times. V is TRBV27 and J is TRBJ2-7; 7 positions match TRBD1. J was trimmed by 4 bases and V by 4 bases; bases with no gene match: 10. CDR1 is MNHEY, CDR2 SMNVEV, per germline (reference sequence). CDR3 length: 15 residues. CDR3 region: CASSSNGQVAYEQYF. The CDR3 DNA is TGTGCCAGCAGTTCCAACGGACAGGTTGCTTACGAGCAGTACTTC.

The chain recombines TRBV19 with TRBJ2-1; TRBD2 aligns across 9 bases. The CDR3 is made up of 15 amino acids. The V and J ends lost 6 bases and 4 bases, in that order; junction bases with no gene match: 7. Germline CDR1 is LNHDA and CDR2 is SQIVND (reference sequence). In DNA form, the CDR3 reads TGTGCCAGTAGCACGACTAGCGGAGCATACAATGAGCAGTTCTTC. Encoded protein: CASSTTSGAYNEQFF.

The chain carries TRBV5-1 and TRBJ2-3, with D perhaps TRBD2 (5 bases). The CDR3 runs to 14 residues. V was shortened by 4 bases and J by 1 base, with 10 bases between the two germline ends. The germline CDR1 and CDR2 sequences are SGHRS and YFSETQ. CDR3 residues: CASSPGLGTDTQYF. As DNA, the CDR3 is TGCGCCAGCAGCCCAGGACTGGGCACAGATACGCAGTATTTT. The full variable domain, its missing parts supplied by reference TRBV5-1 and TRBJ2-3, is KAGVTQTPRYLIKTRGQQVTLSCSPISGHRSVSWYQQTPGQGLQFLFEYFSETQRNKGNFPGRFSGRQFSNSRSEMNVSTLELGDSALYLCASSPGLGTDTQYFGPGTRLTVL.

This clone was observed a single time. This sequence joins TRBV11-3 and TRBJ2-3; TRBD1 or TRBD2 may be the D gene (5 bases each). The CDR3 sequence is 17 residues long. With 1 base removed from V and 1 base from J, the gap between germline ends came to 15 bases. Germline CDR1 is SGHNT and CDR2 is YENEEA. The CDR3 coding sequence is TGTGCCAGCAGCTTAGCGTATTTGGGGGTTGGCACAGATACGCAGTATTTT. Translating it yields CASSLAYLGVGTDTQYF.

This sequence joins TRBV14 and TRBJ1-3; D is unresolved. The length of the CDR3 is 16 residues. Trimming left V 1 base short and J 0 bases short, with 10 bases between. Germline loops: CDR1 SGHDN, CDR2 FVKESK. The CDR3 spells CASSQVSGFSGNTIYF. The CDR3 DNA is TGTGCCAGCAGCCAAGTATCTGGATTCTCTGGAAACACCATATATTTT.

This chain uses TRBV7-2 with TRBJ2-7; D might be TRBD1 (5 bases). CDR3 size: 12 residues. Deletions cut 5 bases from V and 5 bases from J, with 10 bases between. Germline CDR1 and CDR2: SGHTA and FQGNSA. CDR3 in amino acids: CASSLDRNEQYF. The CDR3 DNA follows: TGTGCCAGCAGCCTTGACAGAAACGAGCAGTACTTC. Variable domain in full (rest from reference TRBV7-2 and TRBJ2-7): GAGVSQSPSNKVTEKGKDVELRCDPISGHTALYWYRQSLGQGLEFLIYFQGNSAPDKSGLPSDRFSAERTGGSVSTLTIQRTQQEDSAVYLCASSLDRNEQYFGPGTRLTVT.

The chain combines TRBV4-2 with TRBJ2-1; D is possibly TRBD2 (6 bases). The CDR3 runs to 16 residues. V lost 0 bases, J lost 5 bases, and 14 bases lay in between. Germline V gene data show CDR1 as LGHNA and CDR2 as YNFKEQ. CDR3 in amino acids: CASSQDTLAPNNEQFF. The CDR3 nucleotides read TGTGCCAGCAGCCAAGATACGCTAGCGCCTAACAATGAGCAGTTCTTC.